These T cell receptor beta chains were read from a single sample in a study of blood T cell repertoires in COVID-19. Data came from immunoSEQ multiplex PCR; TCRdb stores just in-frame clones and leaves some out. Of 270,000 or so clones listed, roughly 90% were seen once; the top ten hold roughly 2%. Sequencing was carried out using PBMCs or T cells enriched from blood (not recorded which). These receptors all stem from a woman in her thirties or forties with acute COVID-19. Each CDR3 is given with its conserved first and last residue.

CDR3: CASRTRDRDSTEAFF
V: TRBV19
J: TRBJ1-1

CDR3: CASSHRGEQYF
V: TRBV3-1/TRBV3-2
J: TRBJ2-7

CDR3: CASSQYRGQIHAFF
V: TRBV5-1
J: TRBJ1-1

CDR3: CASSAAAWGGNEQFF
V: TRBV19
J: TRBJ2-1

CDR3: CASSLIPREGTEAFF
V: TRBV7-3
J: TRBJ1-1

CDR3: CASWTRSTAEAFF
V: TRBV27
J: TRBJ1-1

CDR3: CAWSVWDTGNTIYF
V: TRBV30
J: TRBJ1-3

CDR3: CASRTGRGNTEAFF
V: TRBV6-5
J: TRBJ1-1

CDR3: CASSLIGAAGSYNSPLHF
V: TRBV13
J: TRBJ1-6

CDR3: CAWSSGTGAQPQHF
V: TRBV30
J: TRBJ1-5

CDR3: CASSFTGDYGYTF
V: TRBV5-1
J: TRBJ1-2

CDR3: CASSFTDRVGEKLFF
V: TRBV5-5
J: TRBJ1-4

CDR3: CASSQDPSGRHYEQYF
V: TRBV4-2
J: TRBJ2-7

CDR3: CASSLGSGGAYEQYF
V: TRBV5-4
J: TRBJ2-7